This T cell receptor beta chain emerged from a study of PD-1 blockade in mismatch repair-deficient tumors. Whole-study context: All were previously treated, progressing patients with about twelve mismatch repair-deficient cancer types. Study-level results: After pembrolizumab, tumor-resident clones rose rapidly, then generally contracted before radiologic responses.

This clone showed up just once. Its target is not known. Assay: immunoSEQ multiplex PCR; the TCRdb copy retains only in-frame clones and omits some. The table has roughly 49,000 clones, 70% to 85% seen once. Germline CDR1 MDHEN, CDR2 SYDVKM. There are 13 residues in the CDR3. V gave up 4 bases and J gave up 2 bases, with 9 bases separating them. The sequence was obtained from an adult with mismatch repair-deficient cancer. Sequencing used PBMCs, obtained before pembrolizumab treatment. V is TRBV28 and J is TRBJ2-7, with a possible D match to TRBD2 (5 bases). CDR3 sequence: CASSSDFAYEQYF. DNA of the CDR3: TGTGCCAGCAGTTCGGACTTTGCCTACGAGCAGTACTTC.